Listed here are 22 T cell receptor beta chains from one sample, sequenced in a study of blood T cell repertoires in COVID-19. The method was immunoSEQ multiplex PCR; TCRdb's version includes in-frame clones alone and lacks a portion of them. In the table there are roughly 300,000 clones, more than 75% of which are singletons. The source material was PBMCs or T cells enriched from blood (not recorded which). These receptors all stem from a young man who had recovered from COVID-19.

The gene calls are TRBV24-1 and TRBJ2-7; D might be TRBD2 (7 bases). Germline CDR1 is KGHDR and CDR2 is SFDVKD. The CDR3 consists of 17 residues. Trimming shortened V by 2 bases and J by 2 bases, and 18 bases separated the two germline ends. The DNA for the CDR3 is TGTGCCACCAGTGATTGGGGGGGCGCCGGATCAACCTACGAGCAGTACTTC. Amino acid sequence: CATSDWGGAGSTYEQYF.

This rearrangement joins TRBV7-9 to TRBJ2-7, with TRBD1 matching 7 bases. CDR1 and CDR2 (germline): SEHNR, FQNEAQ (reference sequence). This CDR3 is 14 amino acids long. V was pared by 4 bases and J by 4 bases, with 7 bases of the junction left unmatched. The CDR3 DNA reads TGTGCCAGCAGCTCAGGGGGTCAACCGTACGAGCAGTACTTC. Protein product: CASSSGGQPYEQYF.

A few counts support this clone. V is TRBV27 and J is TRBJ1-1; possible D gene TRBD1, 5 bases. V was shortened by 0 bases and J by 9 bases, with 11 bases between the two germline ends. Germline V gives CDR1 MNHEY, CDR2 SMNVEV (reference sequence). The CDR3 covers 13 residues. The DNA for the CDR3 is TGTGCCAGCAGTTTATCTGGGGGGGTCAAAGCTTTCTTT. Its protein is CASSLSGGVKAFF.

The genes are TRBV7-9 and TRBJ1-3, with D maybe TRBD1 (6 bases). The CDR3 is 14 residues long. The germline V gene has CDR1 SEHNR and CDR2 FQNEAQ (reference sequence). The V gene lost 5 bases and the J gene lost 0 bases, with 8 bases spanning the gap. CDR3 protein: CASSRQVSGNTIYF. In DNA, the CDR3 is TGTGCCAGCAGCAGACAGGTCTCTGGAAACACCATATATTTT.

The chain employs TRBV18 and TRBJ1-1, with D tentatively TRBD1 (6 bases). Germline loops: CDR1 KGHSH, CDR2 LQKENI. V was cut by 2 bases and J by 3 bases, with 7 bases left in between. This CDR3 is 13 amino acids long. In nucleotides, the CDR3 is TGTGCCAGCTCACCAGGACAGCACACTGAAGCTTTCTTT. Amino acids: CASSPGQHTEAFF.

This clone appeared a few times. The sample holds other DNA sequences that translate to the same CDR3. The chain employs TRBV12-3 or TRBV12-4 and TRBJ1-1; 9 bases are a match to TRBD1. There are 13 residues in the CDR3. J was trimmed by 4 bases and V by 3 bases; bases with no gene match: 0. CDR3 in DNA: TGTGCCAGCAGTTTGGGACAGGGCACTGAAGCTTTCTTT. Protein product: CASSLGQGTEAFF.

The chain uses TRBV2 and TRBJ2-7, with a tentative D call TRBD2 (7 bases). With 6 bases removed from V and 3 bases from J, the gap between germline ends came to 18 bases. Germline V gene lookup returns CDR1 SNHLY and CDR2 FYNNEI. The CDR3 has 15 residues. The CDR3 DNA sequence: TGTGCCAGCAGCGGGGGGTCCCCAGGGGTCTACGAGCAGTACTTC. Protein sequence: CASSGGSPGVYEQYF.

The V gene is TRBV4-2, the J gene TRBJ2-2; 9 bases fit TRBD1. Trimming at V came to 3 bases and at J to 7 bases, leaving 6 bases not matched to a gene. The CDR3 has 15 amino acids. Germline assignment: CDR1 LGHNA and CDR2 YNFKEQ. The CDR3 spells CASSQNRGQIGELFF. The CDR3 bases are TGTGCCAGCAGCCAGAACAGGGGGCAAATCGGGGAGCTGTTTTTT.

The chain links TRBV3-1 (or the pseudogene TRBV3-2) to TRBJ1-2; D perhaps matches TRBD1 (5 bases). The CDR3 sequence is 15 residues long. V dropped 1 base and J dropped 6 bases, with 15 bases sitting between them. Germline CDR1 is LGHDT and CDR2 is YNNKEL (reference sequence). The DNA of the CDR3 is TGTGCCAGCAGCCAAGGGGAGGGGCTCCCAGATGGCTACACCTTC. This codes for CASSQGEGLPDGYTF.

The CDR3 DNA sequence: TGTGCCTGGAGTGTATCTCGCGTGGTAGCGGAGACCCAGTACTTC. Protein sequence: CAWSVSRVVAETQYF. V is TRBV30 and J is TRBJ2-5; D perhaps matches TRBD2 (5 bases). The V end lost 0 bases, the J end lost 5 bases, and 16 bases lay between the germline ends. Germline V gene data show CDR1 as GTSNPN and CDR2 as SVGIG (reference sequence). The CDR3 totals 15 residues.

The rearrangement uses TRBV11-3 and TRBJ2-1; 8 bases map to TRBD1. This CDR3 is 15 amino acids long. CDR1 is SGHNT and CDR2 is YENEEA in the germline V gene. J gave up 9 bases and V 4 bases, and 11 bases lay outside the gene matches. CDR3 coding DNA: TGTGCCAGCAGCTCAGGACAGGGTGCCCACTCTGAGCAGTTCTTC. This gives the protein CASSSGQGAHSEQFF.

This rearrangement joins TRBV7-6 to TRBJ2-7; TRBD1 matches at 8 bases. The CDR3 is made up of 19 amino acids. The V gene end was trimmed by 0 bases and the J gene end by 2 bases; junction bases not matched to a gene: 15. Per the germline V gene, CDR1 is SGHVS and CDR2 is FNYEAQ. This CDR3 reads CASSLAAVYPTGDAYEQYF. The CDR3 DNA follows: TGTGCCAGCAGCTTAGCTGCCGTATACCCGACAGGGGATGCCTACGAGCAGTACTTC.

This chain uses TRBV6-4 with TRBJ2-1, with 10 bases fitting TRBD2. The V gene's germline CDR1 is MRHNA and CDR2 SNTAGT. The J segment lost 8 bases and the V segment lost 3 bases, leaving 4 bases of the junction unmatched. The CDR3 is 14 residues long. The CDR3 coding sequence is TGTGCCAGCAGTGAAAGCGGGGGGGCCGATGAGCAGTTCTTC. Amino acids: CASSESGGADEQFF.

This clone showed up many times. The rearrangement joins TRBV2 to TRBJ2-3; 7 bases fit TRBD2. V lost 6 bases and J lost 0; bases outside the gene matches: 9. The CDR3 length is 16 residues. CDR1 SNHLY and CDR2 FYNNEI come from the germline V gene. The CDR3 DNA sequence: TGTGCCAGCAGCGCCTGGCGGGGGAGCAGCACAGATACGCAGTATTTT. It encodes CASSAWRGSSTDTQYF. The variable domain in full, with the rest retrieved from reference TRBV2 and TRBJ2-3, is EPEVTQTPSHQVTQMGQEVILRCVPISNHLYFYWYRQILGQKVEFLVSFYNNEISEKSEIFDDQFSVERPDGSNFTLKIRSTKLEDSAMYFCASSAWRGSSTDTQYFGPGTRLTVL.

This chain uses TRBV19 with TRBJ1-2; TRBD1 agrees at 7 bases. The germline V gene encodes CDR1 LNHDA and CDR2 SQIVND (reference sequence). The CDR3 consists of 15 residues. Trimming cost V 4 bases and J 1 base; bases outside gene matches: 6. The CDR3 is CASSTTGILNYGYTF. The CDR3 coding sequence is TGTGCCAGTAGTACGACAGGGATCCTTAACTATGGCTACACCTTC.

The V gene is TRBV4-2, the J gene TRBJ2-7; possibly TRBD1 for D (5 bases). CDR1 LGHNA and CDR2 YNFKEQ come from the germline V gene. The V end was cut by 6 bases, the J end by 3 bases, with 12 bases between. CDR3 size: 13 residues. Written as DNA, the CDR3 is TGTGCCAGCAGTCAGTCCAGGGTCTACGAGCAGTACTTC. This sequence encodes CASSQSRVYEQYF.

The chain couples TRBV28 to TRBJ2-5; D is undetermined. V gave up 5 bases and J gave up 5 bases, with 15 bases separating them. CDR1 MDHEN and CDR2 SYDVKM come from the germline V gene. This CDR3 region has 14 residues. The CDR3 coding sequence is TGTGCCAGCAGTCCCCCCCAGTGGCGGGAGACCCAGTACTTC. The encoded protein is CASSPPQWRETQYF.

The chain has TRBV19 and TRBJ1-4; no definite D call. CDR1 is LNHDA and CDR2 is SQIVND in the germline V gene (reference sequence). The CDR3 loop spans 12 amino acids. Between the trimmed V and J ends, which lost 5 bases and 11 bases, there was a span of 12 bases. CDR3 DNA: TGTGCCAGTAGTTGGAGTCGAGAGAAACTGTTTTTT. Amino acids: CASSWSREKLFF. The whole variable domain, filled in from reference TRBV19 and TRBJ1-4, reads DGGITQSPKYLFRKEGQNVTLSCEQNLNHDAMYWYRQDPGQGLRLIYYSQIVNDFQKGDIAEGYSVSREKKESFPLTVTSAQKNPTAFYLCASSWSREKLFFGSGTQLSVL.

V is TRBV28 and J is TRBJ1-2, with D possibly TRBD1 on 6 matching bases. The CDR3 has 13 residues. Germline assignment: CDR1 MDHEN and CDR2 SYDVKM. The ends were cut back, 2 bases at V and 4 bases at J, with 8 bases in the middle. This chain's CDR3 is CASSLTGPYGYTF. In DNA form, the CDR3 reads TGTGCCAGCAGTTTAACAGGGCCCTATGGCTACACCTTC.

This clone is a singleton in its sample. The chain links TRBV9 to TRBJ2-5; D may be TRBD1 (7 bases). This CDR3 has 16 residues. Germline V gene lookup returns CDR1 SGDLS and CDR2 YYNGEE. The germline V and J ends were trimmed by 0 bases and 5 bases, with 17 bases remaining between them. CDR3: CASSVEPGGPQETQYF. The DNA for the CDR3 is TGTGCCAGCAGCGTAGAGCCAGGGGGGCCTCAGGAGACCCAGTACTTC.

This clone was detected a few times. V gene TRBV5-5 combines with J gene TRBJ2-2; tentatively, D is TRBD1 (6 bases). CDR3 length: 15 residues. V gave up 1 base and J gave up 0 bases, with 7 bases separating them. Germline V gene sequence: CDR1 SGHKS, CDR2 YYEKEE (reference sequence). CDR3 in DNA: TGTGCCAGCAGCTTGACAGGGACGAACACCGGGGAGCTGTTTTTT. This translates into CASSLTGTNTGELFF.

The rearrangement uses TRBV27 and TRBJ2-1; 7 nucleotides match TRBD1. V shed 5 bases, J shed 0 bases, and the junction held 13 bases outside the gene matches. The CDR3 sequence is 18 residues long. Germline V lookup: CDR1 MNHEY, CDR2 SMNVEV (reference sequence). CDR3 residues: CASSPMPQTGNSYNEQFF. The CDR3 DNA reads TGTGCCAGCAGTCCTATGCCTCAGACAGGGAACTCCTACAATGAGCAGTTCTTC.